This T cell receptor beta chain appears in the sequencing data of a study of T cells in Graves' hyperthyroidism and ophthalmopathy. Study-wide results and caveats: Blood samples included most of the expanded thyroid clonotypes exceeding 0.001. A median 6.5 months before onset, the model predicted ophthalmopathy.

The CDR3 is 13 amino acids. Germline values: CDR1 LGHNA, CDR2 YSLEER. The V end was cut by 0 bases, the J end by 5 bases, with 8 bases between. The investigators amplified TCR beta CDR3 regions from RNA transcripts. With the HTBI primer set, the TCR CDR3 went through a first round of RT-PCR. TCRdb used MiXCR to reprocess the multiplex PCR reads, holding one entry per CDR3 protein. The sample comprises over 450,000 distinct CDR3 sequences, over 15% of which are singletons, and 17% rests with the top ten. Individuals with ophthalmopathy presented a Clinical Activity Score of at least 3, a NOSPECS grade of at least 4 and a duration under 3 months. It was uncontrolled infection, other autoimmune disease, pregnancy or lactation that excluded patients. This clonotype was detected only a few times. The antigen is unknown.

The TCR comes from a woman aged 18-29 years with Graves' ophthalmopathy. V is TRBV4-3 and J is TRBJ2-7; either TRBD1 or TRBD2 may fit D (5 bases each). Material for sequencing was blood. CDR3 in amino acids: CASSQDGTHEQYF. CDR3 DNA sequence: TGCGCCAGCAGCCAAGACGGGACCCACGAGCAGTACTTC.